These 19 T cell receptor beta chains originate from one sample sequenced in a study of cytomegalovirus exposure and HLA in healthy donors. PCR employed 60 Vbeta and 13 Jbeta primers. The protocol was immunoSEQ multiplex PCR, while the TCRdb copy is restricted to in-frame clones and leaves out a portion. This sample has about 60,000 clones, with 60% to 85% found just once. Sequenced: PBMCs. The receptors here all came from a woman between 40 and 55 years old in good health and CMV-seropositive.

The V and J genes are TRBV7-2 and TRBJ2-3, with 10 positions matching TRBD2. J lost 6 bases, V lost 3 bases, and 9 bases had no gene match. Per germline, CDR1 SGHTA and CDR2 FQGNSA. The CDR3 has 16 amino acids. This CDR3 reads CASSFNQRGGLDTQYF. DNA for the CDR3: TGTGCCAGCAGCTTTAACCAGCGGGGGGGCCTGGATACGCAGTATTTT. Based on the CDR3 plus reference TRBV7-2 and TRBJ2-3, the full variable domain is GAGVSQSPSNKVTEKGKDVELRCDPISGHTALYWYRQSLGQGLEFLIYFQGNSAPDKSGLPSDRFSAERTGGSVSTLTIQRTQQEDSAVYLCASSFNQRGGLDTQYFGPGTRLTVL.

V is TRBV4-3 and J is TRBJ2-7; unclear D gene. The length of the CDR3 is 14 residues. V was shortened by 0 bases and J by 6 bases, with 12 bases between the two germline ends. CDR1 and CDR2 from the germline V gene are LGHNA and YSLEER. CDR3 protein: CASSQEDWSAEQYF. The DNA of the CDR3 is TGCGCCAGCAGCCAAGAAGACTGGTCGGCCGAGCAGTACTTC.

The genes are TRBV4-3 and TRBJ1-3; D gene ambiguous. Germline V gives CDR1 LGHNA, CDR2 YSLEER. V dropped 0 bases and J dropped 5 bases, with 8 bases sitting between them. The CDR3 spans 14 residues. CDR3 DNA sequence: TGCGCCAGCAGCCAAGATGTAGAAAGAAACACCATATATTTT. Protein: CASSQDVERNTIYF.

The chain carries TRBV6-5 and TRBJ2-5, with D unclear. Per the germline V gene, CDR1 is MNHEY and CDR2 is SVGAGI. The V gene lost 5 bases and the J gene lost 4 bases, with 17 bases spanning the gap. This CDR3 region has 15 residues. As DNA, the CDR3 is TGTGCCAGCAGTCGTAGGCCCCAAGCGCCAGAGACCCAGTACTTC. The encoded protein is CASSRRPQAPETQYF.

This chain links TRBV6-6 with TRBJ2-2, with D possibly being TRBD1 (6 bases). CDR3 length: 15 amino acids. V was pared by 6 bases and J by 5 bases, with 16 bases between. Germline CDR1 MNHNY, CDR2 SVGAGI (reference sequence). Here the CDR3 reads CASRKGQSQTGELFF. CDR3 sequence (DNA): TGTGCCAGCAGGAAAGGACAGTCACAAACCGGGGAGCTGTTTTTT.

This chain joins TRBV6-1 and TRBJ1-2; tentative D call: TRBD1 (5 bases). The length of the CDR3 is 14 residues. Germline CDR1 and CDR2: MNHNS and SASEGT. Deletions cut 7 bases from V and 9 bases from J, with 21 bases between. CDR3 loop: CASTAGPQLGSYTF. Here the CDR3 DNA reads TGTGCCAGCACGGCGGGACCGCAATTGGGGAGCTACACCTTC.

The chain employs TRBV10-1 and TRBJ2-1, with TRBD2 matching 15 bases. Germline CDR1 is WNHNN and CDR2 is SYGVQD (reference sequence). The CDR3 has 19 amino acids. With 1 base clipped from V and 7 bases from J, the junction kept 11 bases outside the gene matches. The CDR3 bases are TGCGCCAGCAGTGAGTGGGGCGACACCGGGACTAGCGGGGGGAATGAGCAGTTCTTC. As protein: CASSEWGDTGTSGGNEQFF.

This clone was observed a few times. The V call is TRBV6-1, the J call TRBJ1-4; TRBD1 matches 8 bases. V shed 5 bases, J shed 8 bases, and the junction held 10 bases outside the gene matches. Per germline, CDR1 MNHNS and CDR2 SASEGT. The CDR3 runs to 15 residues. This CDR3 reads CASSPWTGSSEKLFF. The CDR3 DNA follows: TGTGCCAGCAGTCCTTGGACAGGGTCTAGCGAAAAACTGTTTTTT.

This sequence joins TRBV7-8 and TRBJ2-7; D remains ambiguous. Trimming shortened V by 5 bases and J by 7 bases, and 9 bases separated the two germline ends. The CDR3 runs 11 residues. Looked up from germline, CDR1 is SGHVS and CDR2 is FQNEAQ. The CDR3 here is CASSTPLEQYF. The CDR3 DNA reads as TGTGCCAGCAGCACCCCCCTAGAGCAGTACTTC.

The V and J genes are TRBV7-2 and TRBJ1-6; perhaps TRBD1 as D (6 bases). From germline, CDR1 is SGHTA and CDR2 FQGNSA. The CDR3 extends over 15 amino acids. V lost 1 base to trimming and J lost 6 bases, with 10 bases between them. The CDR3 sequence: CASSLGTASNSPLHF. The CDR3 nucleotides read TGTGCCAGCAGCTTAGGGACAGCTTCTAATTCACCCCTCCACTTT. Drawing the rest from reference TRBV7-2 and TRBJ1-6, the complete variable domain is GAGVSQSPSNKVTEKGKDVELRCDPISGHTALYWYRQSLGQGLEFLIYFQGNSAPDKSGLPSDRFSAERTGGSVSTLTIQRTQQEDSAVYLCASSLGTASNSPLHFGNGTRLTVT.

This clone was counted a few times. The chain carries TRBV4-1 and TRBJ2-4; no clear D. V gave up 4 bases and J gave up 0 bases, with 16 bases separating them. The CDR3 contains 17 residues. CDR1 and CDR2 (germline): MGHRA, YSYEKL. This CDR3 is CASSPWARRLAKNIQYF. The CDR3 DNA is TGCGCCAGCAGCCCCTGGGCAAGGCGCTTAGCCAAAAACATTCAGTACTTC.

There are a few counts of this clone. J is TRBJ2-5 and V is TRBV5-1; 9 nucleotides line up with TRBD2. CDR1 is SGHRS and CDR2 is YFSETQ in the germline V gene. The CDR3 consists of 15 residues. V dropped 4 bases and J dropped 0; count of bases not matched to a gene: 4. CDR3 in DNA: TGCGCCAGCAGCCTAGCGGGGCCTAACCAAGAGACCCAGTACTTC. This codes for CASSLAGPNQETQYF. Looking up the rest from reference TRBV5-1 and TRBJ2-5 gives the full variable domain: KAGVTQTPRYLIKTRGQQVTLSCSPISGHRSVSWYQQTPGQGLQFLFEYFSETQRNKGNFPGRFSGRQFSNSRSEMNVSTLELGDSALYLCASSLAGPNQETQYFGPGTRLLVL.

V and J are TRBV5-1 and TRBJ1-1; 10 positions agree with TRBD1. The CDR3 contains 18 residues. Germline lookup yields CDR1 SGHRS and CDR2 YFSETQ. Unmatched junction bases numbered 8, after V lost 0 bases and J lost 0 bases. The CDR3 here is CASSLAPGQGIVNTEAFF. For the CDR3, the DNA is TGCGCCAGCAGCTTGGCCCCGGGACAGGGGATCGTGAACACTGAAGCTTTCTTT.

This chain uses TRBV15 with TRBJ1-2; D might be TRBD1 (5 bases). The ends were cut back, 0 bases at V and 8 bases at J, with 19 bases in the middle. The CDR3 loop spans 16 amino acids. Germline CDR1 LNHNV, CDR2 YYDKDF (reference sequence). This chain's CDR3 is CATSREGGVGTEGYTF. The CDR3 coding sequence is TGTGCCACCAGCAGAGAGGGCGGGGTGGGGACGGAAGGCTACACCTTC.

This rearrangement joins TRBV11-2 to TRBJ2-5, with 10 bases lining up with TRBD2. Unmatched junction bases numbered 10, after V lost 2 bases and J lost 4 bases. The CDR3 runs to 17 residues. Looked up from germline, CDR1 is SGHAT and CDR2 is FQNNGV. CDR3 DNA: TGTGCCAGCAGCTTACAAGCGGGGGGGCCTTGGACAGAGACCCAGTACTTC. It codes for CASSLQAGGPWTETQYF.

Only one count was recorded for this clone. This chain links TRBV5-1 with TRBJ2-7; D not resolved. The CDR3 extends over 12 amino acids. Germline V CDR1 and CDR2: SGHRS, YFSETQ. V lost 0 bases to trimming and J lost 5 bases, with 6 bases between them. CDR3 sequence reads: CASSLGQNEQYF. The CDR3 DNA sequence: TGCGCCAGCAGCTTGGGTCAGAACGAGCAGTACTTC.

This clone appeared a few times. V usage is TRBV19 and J usage is TRBJ1-1; the D gene is possibly TRBD1 (5 bases). The CDR3 consists of 16 residues. Germline CDR1 is LNHDA and CDR2 is SQIVND (reference sequence). Trimming removed 5 bases from V and 5 bases from J, with 21 bases in between. The CDR3 here is CASSRPAGGLETEAFF. The CDR3, as DNA: TGTGCCAGTAGTCGCCCCGCGGGGGGACTAGAGACTGAAGCTTTCTTT.

The gene calls are TRBV5-1 and TRBJ2-3, with 9 bases lining up with TRBD2. Trimming removed 1 base from V and 1 base from J; junction bases left unmatched: 1. Germline V lookup: CDR1 SGHRS, CDR2 YFSETQ. The CDR3 consists of 15 residues. CDR3 sequence reads: CASSLSSGGTDTQYF. The CDR3 region has the DNA TGCGCCAGCAGCTTGTCTAGCGGGGGCACAGATACGCAGTATTTT.

The chain carries TRBV18 and TRBJ1-5, with D unclear. This CDR3 comprises 15 residues. Germline loops: CDR1 KGHSH, CDR2 LQKENI. With 1 base removed from V and 7 bases from J, the gap between germline ends came to 14 bases. The CDR3 DNA follows: TGTGCCAGCTCACCACAGACTATGGGCGGACAGCCCCAGCATTTT. This encodes CASSPQTMGGQPQHF.